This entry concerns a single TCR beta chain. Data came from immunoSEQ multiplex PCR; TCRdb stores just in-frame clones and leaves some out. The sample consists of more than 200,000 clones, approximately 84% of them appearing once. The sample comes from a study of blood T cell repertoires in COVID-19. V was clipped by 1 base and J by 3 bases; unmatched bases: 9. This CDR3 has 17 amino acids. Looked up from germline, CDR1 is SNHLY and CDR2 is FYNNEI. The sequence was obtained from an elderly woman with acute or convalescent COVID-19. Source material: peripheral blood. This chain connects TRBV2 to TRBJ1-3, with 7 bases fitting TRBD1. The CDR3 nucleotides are TGTGCCAGCAGTGAAGGCGGAGGGACAGACTTTGGAAACACCATATATTTT. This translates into CASSEGGGTDFGNTIYF.